The source of this TCR beta chain is a study of blood T cell repertoires in COVID-19 (dated by TCRdb to about 2020). Regarding the complete study: The collaborator samples originated in the United States, Italy and Spain and spanned the acute and convalescent phases of COVID-19. The prospective study material was composed of cDNA or gDNA derived from T cells, B-cell-depleted T cells, or PBMCs. Subjects who had been exposed to COVID-19, were actively infected with it, or had recovered from it provided the deeply sampled blood TCRbeta repertoires that made up the dataset. Samples came from the ongoing ImmuneRACE study (first 160 participants) plus 1,254 subjects from 6 global collaborators. Where available, HLA class I and class II types were taken from metadata supplied by the sample provider and were not determined by assay-based typing. A freely available public database, intended as a resource for researchers studying the immune response to SARS-CoV-2, is where the repertoires were released. Sample metadata almost always included a de-identified subject ID, COVID-19 status, age in years and sex. General conclusions and limits of the study: The quantity of clinical and demographic metadata differed by source and by participant and was supplied without curation.

A note on this clone: The antigen it binds to is not known. No base quality values were provided; no much bigger clone lies one nucleotide off.

TCRbeta CDR3 regions were amplified from genomic DNA by means of the immunoSEQ Assay, a bias-controlled multiplex PCR. In the original analysis: The number of nucleated cells in each sample was estimated from the amplification of reference gene primers within the assay. To quantify the absolute abundance of each unique TCRbeta CDR3 rearrangement, sequence reads were collapsed and filtered. For each sample, productive Simpson clonality was calculated as the square root of Simpson's diversity index over productive rearrangements. TCRdb mirrors the immuneACCESS table, restricted to in-frame sequences. Some clones are absent from its copies; in checked studies, under half trace to an unresolved V gene, and the reason for the others is unknown. The D gene and trimming were derived from the DNA, and the V and J assignments and clone size from that table. Recorded for this sample are roughly 250,000 clones; approximately 86% of them occurred a single time. The leading ten clones occupy 4.5% to 5% of the sample.

The collaborating institutions used their own protocols to collect whole blood in K2EDTA tubes. For TCRbeta analysis, collaborators shipped samples in one of three forms: frozen whole blood, isolated PBMCs, or DNA extracted from either of those sample types. Spanning cysteine to phenylalanine, the CDR3 consists of 16 amino acids. The only DNA kept is the CDR3, 48 bases in frame from the first base. Germline trimming amounts to 4 bases on V and 0 bases on J, with 6 as the count of junction bases outside the gene matches. As encoded in the germline V gene, CDR1 is SGHDN while CDR2 is FVKESK. The rearranged segments are TRBV14 and TRBJ1-3; TRBD1 matches 7 bases in the middle. The material sequenced was peripheral blood. The receptor comes from a woman older than 75 with active or convalescent COVID-19. The nucleotide sequence is given as TGTGCCAGCAGCCGTATGCAGGGGGGCTCTGGAAACACCATATATTTT. This gives the protein CASSRMQGGSGNTIYF.